This T cell receptor beta chain was sequenced for a study of T cell changes during pregnancy in multiple sclerosis. From germline, CDR1 is SGHRS and CDR2 YFSETQ. This CDR3 spans 13 amino acids. V was trimmed by 0 bases and J by 5 bases, leaving 6 bases between them. TCRdb keeps only in-frame clones here, not all; method: immunoSEQ multiplex PCR. Counted here are 30,000 or so clones, roughly 87% occurring once; the ten biggest clones make up about 4.9%. The chain couples TRBV5-1 to TRBJ1-5, with no clear D. The sample consisted of CD8+ T cells from peripheral blood mononuclear cells, taken in the first trimester of pregnancy. This receptor was taken from a female donor with multiple sclerosis, enrolled in a pregnancy study. Written as DNA, the CDR3 is TGCGCCAGCAGCTTGGCGGGGTATCAGCCCCAGCATTTT. As protein: CASSLAGYQPQHF. Looking up the rest from reference TRBV5-1 and TRBJ1-5 gives the full variable domain: KAGVTQTPRYLIKTRGQQVTLSCSPISGHRSVSWYQQTPGQGLQFLFEYFSETQRNKGNFPGRFSGRQFSNSRSEMNVSTLELGDSALYLCASSLAGYQPQHFGDGTRLSIL.